This T cell receptor beta chain is drawn from a study of cytomegalovirus exposure and HLA in healthy donors. The PCR had 60 Vbeta and 13 Jbeta primers. Clones were sequenced by immunoSEQ multiplex PCR, and TCRdb holds only the in-frame ones, with some missing. The data contain under 130,000 clones, roughly 13% of them singletons. As for this clone: The antigen is unknown.

Study-level points and caveats: Later analysis found that TCR beta chains associated with HLA were more clonally expanded than other, equally common chains. A later analysis linked a missense DCLRE1C variant to TCR beta V- and J-gene trimming. Most TCR sequences showed up rarely, but some public TCRs showed up in many donors.

This sequence was found in a man aged 40-50 years in good health and CMV-seropositive. What was sequenced was PBMCs.

For the CDR3, the DNA is TGCGCCAGCAGCAGGGCCGGGAAAGAGACCCAGTACTTC. Translated, it gives CASSRAGKETQYF. V gene TRBV5-1 combines with J gene TRBJ2-7; D might be TRBD2 (5 bases). Gene TRBJ2-5 matches the end of the DNA better, so the J call may be wrong. This CDR3 is 13 amino acids long. Germline CDR1 reads SGHRS; CDR2 reads YFSETQ.